These 9 T cell receptor beta chains originate from one sample sequenced in a study of early T cells in non-severe SARS-CoV-2 infection. TCRdb fed the 5' RACE reads into MiXCR, producing one record per CDR3 protein. The sample consists of around 58,000 distinct CDR3 sequences, 14% to 15% of them appearing once. This sample comprised whole blood, obtained at baseline. Receptors originate from an adult who was a healthcare worker with PCR-confirmed SARS-CoV-2 infection or an uninfected control (not recorded which).

In this sample, this clonotype turned up a few times. The chain joins TRBV5-4 to TRBJ2-6, with D unclear. The germline gives CDR1 SGHNT, CDR2 YYREEE (reference sequence). V lost 0 bases and J lost 0, with 13 bases in between. The CDR3 runs to 18 residues. The CDR3 DNA reads as TGTGCCAGCAGCTTGGCTTCAGTCGGAATCTCTGGGGCCAACGTCCTGACTTTC. Translating gives CASSLASVGISGANVLTF.

This clonotype showed up just a few times. V usage is TRBV20-1 and J usage is TRBJ2-2; D uncertain. The CDR3 loop spans 15 amino acids. Germline values: CDR1 DFQATT, CDR2 SNEGSKA (reference sequence). V lost 2 bases to trimming and J lost 4 bases, with 14 bases between them. The CDR3 DNA is TGCAGTGCTAGACGCCTCCGCACGGGCACCGGGGAGCTGTTTTTT. Encoded protein: CSARRLRTGTGELFF.

The rearrangement links TRBV7-8 to TRBJ2-7; no firm D call. The CDR3 runs to 14 residues. Trimming pared 4 bases from V and 5 bases from J, leaving 15 bases between. Germline assignment: CDR1 SGHVS and CDR2 FQNEAQ. The CDR3 is CASSSSSRVHEQYF. DNA for the CDR3: TGTGCCAGCAGCTCAAGCAGTAGGGTCCACGAGCAGTACTTC.

The genes are TRBV28 and TRBJ2-7, with D possibly TRBD1 on 7 matching bases. Between the trimmed V and J ends, which lost 1 base and 4 bases, there was a span of 14 bases. The germline CDR1 and CDR2 sequences are MDHEN and SYDVKM. The length of the CDR3 is 15 residues. The CDR3 DNA follows: TGTGCCAGCAGTTTATTCAGGGGGGAAGTTTACGAGCAGTACTTC. Translated: CASSLFRGEVYEQYF.

There are a few counts of this clonotype. V usage is TRBV7-2 and J usage is TRBJ1-5, with unresolved D. CDR3 size: 13 residues. Germline-derived CDR1 and CDR2 are SGHTA and FQGNSA. V gave up 6 bases and J gave up 9 bases, with 15 bases separating them. The CDR3 is CASSLTTDSPQHF. As DNA, the CDR3 is TGTGCCAGCAGTTTGACCACGGATTCGCCCCAGCATTTT.

Comment on this clonotype: The conserved phenylalanine or tryptophan normally closing the CDR3 is absent here, so this likely arose from a read error. The DNA is left out, because the CDR3 cannot be placed on it with certainty; the CDR3 is given as TCRdb lists it. The genes are TRBV13 and TRBJ2-7; the table's D call TRBD1 went unverified against the DNA. The CDR3 comprises 12 residues, both ends counted. CDR1 PRHDT and CDR2 FYEKMQ come from the germline V gene (reference sequence). The CDR3 sequence is CASSSGQGGCEL.

The chain combines TRBV19 with TRBJ2-4; TRBD2 matches at 7 bases. The CDR3 is 14 amino acids. V was clipped by 10 bases and J by 1 base; unmatched bases: 7. Germline V gene data show CDR1 as LNHDA and CDR2 as SQIVND (reference sequence). The DNA of the CDR3 is TGTGCCACTCGGGGGGAACTCGCCAAAAACATTCAGTACTTC. It is translated as CATRGELAKNIQYF. Full variable domain (rest looked up from reference TRBV19 and TRBJ2-4): DGGITQSPKYLFRKEGQNVTLSCEQNLNHDAMYWYRQDPGQGLRLIYYSQIVNDFQKGDIAEGYSVSREKKESFPLTVTSAQKNPTAFYLCATRGELAKNIQYFGAGTRLSVL.

The rearrangement joins TRBV7-9 to TRBJ1-1; the match to TRBD1 covers 10 bases. Losses at the gene ends were 5 bases for V and 4 bases for J; bases not matched to a gene: 7. Per the germline V gene, CDR1 is SEHNR and CDR2 is FQNEAQ (reference sequence). This CDR3 spans 15 amino acids. CDR3 region: CASSATGGAGTEAFF. CDR3 in DNA: TGTGCCAGCAGCGCGACAGGGGGCGCGGGCACTGAAGCTTTCTTT.

The rearrangement links TRBV5-1 to TRBJ2-4; D is unclear. V lost 2 bases and J lost 0, with 6 bases in between. This CDR3 region has 14 residues. Germline CDR1 reads SGHRS; CDR2 reads YFSETQ. CDR3 loop: CASSLELAKNIQYF. The CDR3 coding sequence is TGCGCCAGCAGCTTAGAGCTAGCCAAAAACATTCAGTACTTC.